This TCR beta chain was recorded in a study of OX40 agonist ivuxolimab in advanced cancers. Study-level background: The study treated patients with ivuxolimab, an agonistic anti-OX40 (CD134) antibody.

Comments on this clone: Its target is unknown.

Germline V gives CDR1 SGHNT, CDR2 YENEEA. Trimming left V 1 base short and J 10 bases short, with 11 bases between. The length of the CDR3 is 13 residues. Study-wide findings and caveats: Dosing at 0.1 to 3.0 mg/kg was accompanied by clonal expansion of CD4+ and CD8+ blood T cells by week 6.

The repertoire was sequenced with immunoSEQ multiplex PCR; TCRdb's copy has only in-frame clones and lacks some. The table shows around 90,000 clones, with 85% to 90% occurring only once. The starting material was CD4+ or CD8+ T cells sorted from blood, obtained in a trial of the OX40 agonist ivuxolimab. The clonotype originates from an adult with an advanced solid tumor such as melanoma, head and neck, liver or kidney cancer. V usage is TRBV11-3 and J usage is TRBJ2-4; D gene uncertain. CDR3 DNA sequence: TGTGCCAGCAGCTTAGGATACGGGTATATTCAGTACTTC. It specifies CASSLGYGYIQYF.